Listed below are T cell receptor beta chains from one sample, sequenced in a study of cytomegalovirus exposure and HLA in healthy donors. Only in-frame clones appear in the TCRdb table, and some are missing; sequencing was by immunoSEQ multiplex PCR. The sample lists over 80,000 clones, approximately 71% occurring once. The source material was PBMCs. The receptors originated from a young woman in good health and CMV-seropositive. Both conserved end residues are part of each CDR3. The order of the fields is CDR3 protein, CDR3 DNA, J gene, D gene, V gene, clone size. A D gene is named only where the DNA matches it firmly. The size entry is marked missing in some rows and otherwise reads once, few, many or a size class.

CDR3aa: CASTREAGELFF; CDR3nt: TGTGCCAGCACCCGGGAGGCCGGGGAGCTGTTTTTT; j_gene: TRBJ2-2; d_gene: TRBD2; v_gene: TRBV2; abundance: .
CDR3aa: CATGVDPNTGELFF; CDR3nt: TGTGCCACAGGGGTGGATCCGAACACCGGGGAGCTGTTTTTT; j_gene: TRBJ2-2; d_gene: .; v_gene: TRBV2; abundance: .
CDR3aa: CASSLGLNYEQYF; CDR3nt: TGTGCCAGCAGTTTGGGACTGAACTACGAGCAGTACTTC; j_gene: TRBJ2-7; d_gene: .; v_gene: TRBV6-1; abundance: .
CDR3aa: CASSLGQGGVEKLFF; CDR3nt: TGTGCCAGCAGCTTAGGACAGGGGGGAGTTGAAAAACTGTTTTTT; j_gene: TRBJ1-4; d_gene: TRBD1; v_gene: TRBV7-2; abundance: few
CDR3aa: CASSIPASREDTQYF; CDR3nt: TGTGCCAGCAGCATACCTGCGAGCAGGGAAGATACGCAGTATTTT; j_gene: TRBJ2-3; d_gene: .; v_gene: TRBV11-2; abundance: .
CDR3aa: CASSLPRTSGNNEQFF; CDR3nt: TGTGCCAGCAGCTTGCCTAGGACTAGCGGGAACAATGAGCAGTTCTTC; j_gene: TRBJ2-1; d_gene: TRBD2; v_gene: TRBV5-4; abundance: few
CDR3aa: CATSRDLGTGYGYTF; CDR3nt: TGTGCCACCAGCAGAGATCTGGGGACAGGTTATGGCTACACCTTC; j_gene: TRBJ1-2; d_gene: TRBD1; v_gene: TRBV15; abundance: .
CDR3aa: CASSLEGQLSGEKLFF; CDR3nt: TGTGCCAGCAGCTTAGAGGGACAGTTATCGGGTGAAAAACTGTTTTTT; j_gene: TRBJ1-4; d_gene: TRBD1; v_gene: TRBV7-9; abundance: .
CDR3aa: CASSLIERGLAGVDEQFF; CDR3nt: TGTGCCAGCAGTTTAATAGAGAGGGGGCTAGCGGGAGTAGATGAGCAGTTCTTC; j_gene: TRBJ2-1; d_gene: TRBD2; v_gene: TRBV27; abundance: .
CDR3aa: CASSKTKSNTGELFF; CDR3nt: TGTGCCAGCAGTAAAACTAAATCGAACACCGGGGAGCTGTTTTTT; j_gene: TRBJ2-2; d_gene: .; v_gene: TRBV6-6; abundance: once
CDR3aa: CASSRTGANNAYSNQPQHF; CDR3nt: TGTGCCAGCAGTAGGACAGGGGCCAATAATGCTTATAGCAATCAGCCCCAGCATTTT; j_gene: TRBJ1-5; d_gene: TRBD1; v_gene: TRBV27; abundance: few
CDR3aa: CASSSVAGSSYNEQFF; CDR3nt: TGTGCCAGCAGCTCTGTAGCGGGGAGCTCCTACAATGAGCAGTTCTTC; j_gene: TRBJ2-1; d_gene: TRBD2; v_gene: TRBV7-3; abundance: .
CDR3aa: CASTQASSNEQFF; CDR3nt: TGTGCCAGCACCCAAGCAAGTTCGAATGAGCAGTTCTTC; j_gene: TRBJ2-1; d_gene: .; v_gene: TRBV6-6; abundance: .
CDR3aa: CASSLSGQGPYEQYF; CDR3nt: TGTGCCAGCAGCTTAAGCGGACAGGGACCCTACGAGCAGTACTTC; j_gene: TRBJ2-7; d_gene: TRBD1; v_gene: TRBV7-3; abundance: once
CDR3aa: CASSPPGQGTGELFF; CDR3nt: TGTGCCAGCAGCCCCCCTGGACAGGGGACCGGGGAGCTGTTTTTT; j_gene: TRBJ2-2; d_gene: TRBD1; v_gene: TRBV28; abundance: .
CDR3aa: CASSQDTSGTQYF; CDR3nt: TGCGCCAGCAGCCAAGATACGAGCGGGACGCAGTATTTT; j_gene: TRBJ2-3; d_gene: .; v_gene: TRBV4-3; abundance: .
CDR3aa: CASSPPATGTSGAYEQYF; CDR3nt: TGTGCCAGCTCACCACCGGCGACCGGGACTAGCGGCGCCTACGAGCAGTACTTC; j_gene: TRBJ2-7; d_gene: TRBD2; v_gene: TRBV18; abundance: few
CDR3aa: CAGRGGEQFF; CDR3nt: TGTGCCGGACGGGGAGGGGAGCAGTTCTTC; j_gene: TRBJ2-1; d_gene: TRBD2; v_gene: TRBV2; abundance: .
CDR3aa: CASSHSPLAGGTDTQYF; CDR3nt: TGCGCCAGCAGCCACTCCCCCCTAGCGGGAGGCACAGATACGCAGTATTTT; j_gene: TRBJ2-3; d_gene: TRBD2; v_gene: TRBV4-1; abundance: .
CDR3aa: CASSLYRGVTYNEQFF; CDR3nt: TGTGCCAGCAGTTTATACCGGGGGGTCACGTACAATGAGCAGTTCTTC; j_gene: TRBJ2-1; d_gene: TRBD2; v_gene: TRBV27; abundance: .
CDR3aa: CASRGGQSSSYEQYF; CDR3nt: TGTGCCAGCAGGGGAGGGCAGAGTTCATCCTACGAGCAGTACTTC; j_gene: TRBJ2-7; d_gene: TRBD2; v_gene: TRBV2; abundance: .
CDR3aa: CASSVTGMGYEQYF; CDR3nt: TGTGCCAGCAGCGTGACAGGCATGGGGTACGAGCAGTACTTC; j_gene: TRBJ2-7; d_gene: .; v_gene: TRBV9; abundance: .
CDR3aa: CASSYGQREDNEQFF; CDR3nt: TGTGCCAGCAGTTACGGCCAGCGGGAGGACAATGAGCAGTTCTTC; j_gene: TRBJ2-1; d_gene: TRBD2; v_gene: TRBV6-8; abundance: .
CDR3aa: CASSEGRGYEQYF; CDR3nt: TGTGCCAGCAGCGAGGGCAGGGGTTACGAGCAGTACTTC; j_gene: TRBJ2-7; d_gene: .; v_gene: TRBV7-2; abundance: .
CDR3aa: CAGIPGGGQPQHF; CDR3nt: TGTGCCGGAATCCCAGGGGGCGGACAGCCCCAGCATTTT; j_gene: TRBJ1-5; d_gene: TRBD1; v_gene: TRBV6-8; abundance: .
CDR3aa: CASSLARQSDDQYF; CDR3nt: TGCGCCAGCAGCTTGGCTAGACAGTCGGACGACCAGTACTTC; j_gene: TRBJ2-5; d_gene: .; v_gene: TRBV5-1; abundance: .